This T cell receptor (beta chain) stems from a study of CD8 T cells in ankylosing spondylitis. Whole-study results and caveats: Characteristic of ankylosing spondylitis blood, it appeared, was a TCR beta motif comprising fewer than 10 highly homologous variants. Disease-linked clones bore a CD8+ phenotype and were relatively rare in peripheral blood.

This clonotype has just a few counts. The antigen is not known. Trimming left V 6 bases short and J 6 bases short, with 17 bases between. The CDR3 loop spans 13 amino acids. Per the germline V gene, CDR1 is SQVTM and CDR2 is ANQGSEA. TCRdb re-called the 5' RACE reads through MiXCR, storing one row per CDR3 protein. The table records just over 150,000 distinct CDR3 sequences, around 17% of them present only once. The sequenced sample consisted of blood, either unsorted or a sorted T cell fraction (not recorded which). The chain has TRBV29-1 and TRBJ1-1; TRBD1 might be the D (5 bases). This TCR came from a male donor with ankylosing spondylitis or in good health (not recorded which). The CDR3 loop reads CSVRRMGEPEAFF. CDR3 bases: TGCAGCGTCCGTCGGATGGGGGAACCTGAAGCTTTCTTT.